This T cell receptor beta chain was captured by sequencing in a study of metastatic and nonmetastatic thyroid tumors. Background on the study: Samples came from malignant and benign thyroid patients, and repertoires were compared across blood and tumor or nodule tissue.

Nobody among the patients had been given any treatment before thyroid surgery. As originally analysed: The distant-metastasis classifier for papillary thyroid cancer was built from CDR3 differences across clinicopathological groups. TCRdb re-called clones from the PCR reads using MiXCR. TCRdb's processing, not the authors' own work, is the source of the V and J calls. The sample lists 12,000 or so clones, 25% to 35% seen once, with approximately 12% in the top ten. This clone was counted at least ten times. The germline CDR1 and CDR2 sequences are LNHDA and SQIVND (reference sequence). The CDR3 is 14 residues long. V lost 6 bases to trimming and J lost 2 bases, with 11 bases between them.

The specimen sequenced was tumor tissue. V usage is TRBV19 and J usage is TRBJ1-5; D perhaps matches TRBD1 (6 bases). This receptor was taken from a female donor with papillary thyroid cancer or a benign thyroid nodule (not recorded which). Some clones in this sample may be carry-over from other donors' samples. The CDR3 region has the DNA TGTGCCAGTAGCAGGGGTGTGGGCAATCAGCCCCAGCATTTT. This sequence encodes CASSRGVGNQPQHF.